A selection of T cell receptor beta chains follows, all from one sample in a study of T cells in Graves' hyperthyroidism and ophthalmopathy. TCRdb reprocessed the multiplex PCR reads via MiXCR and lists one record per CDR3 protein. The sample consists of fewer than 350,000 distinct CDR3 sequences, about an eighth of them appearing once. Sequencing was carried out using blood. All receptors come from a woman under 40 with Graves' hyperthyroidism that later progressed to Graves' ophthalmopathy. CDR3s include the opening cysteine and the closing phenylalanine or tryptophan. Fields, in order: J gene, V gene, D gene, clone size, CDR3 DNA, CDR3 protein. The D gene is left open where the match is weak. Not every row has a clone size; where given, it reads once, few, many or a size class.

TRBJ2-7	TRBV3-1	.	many	TGTGCCAGCAGCCAACTGTTATGGGAGAAAGGTGGCTACGAGCAGTACTTC	CASSQLLWEKGGYEQYF
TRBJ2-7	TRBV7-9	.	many	TGTGCCAGCAGCTTACTCAACGAGCAGTACTTC	CASSLLNEQYF
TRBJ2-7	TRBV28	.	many	TGTGCCAGCAGTCAGGACGTCGAGCAGTACTTC	CASSQDVEQYF
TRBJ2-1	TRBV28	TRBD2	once	TGTGCCACCCGGCCGGCTAGCGGGAGAAGCCATGAGCAGTTCTTC	CATRPASGRSHEQFF
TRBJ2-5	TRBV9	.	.	TGTGCCAGCAGCGTAGGGCAGCGGTCCGGGGAGACCCAGTACTTC	CASSVGQRSGETQYF
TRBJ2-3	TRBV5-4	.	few	TGTGCCAGCAGCTCCGGGACGGACAGCACAGATACGCAGTATTTT	CASSSGTDSTDTQYF
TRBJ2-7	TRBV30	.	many	TGTGCCTGGAGGGATGCGGGCTACGAGCAGTACTTC	CAWRDAGYEQYF
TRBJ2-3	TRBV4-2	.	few	TGTGCCAGCAGCCAAGATCGCGCGGTGGGTACGCAGTATTTT	CASSQDRAVGTQYF
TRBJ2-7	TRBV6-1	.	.	TGTGCCAGCCGTGACTCTCTGGATTGGCCTTACGAGCAGTACTTC	CASRDSLDWPYEQYF
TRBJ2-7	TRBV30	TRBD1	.	TGTGCCTGGGCGACGACAGGGGGCGGTTACGAGCAGTACTTC	CAWATTGGGYEQYF
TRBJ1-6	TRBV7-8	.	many	TGTGCCAGCAGCTTAGATCGGCAGATAAATTCACCCCTCCACTTT	CASSLDRQINSPLHF
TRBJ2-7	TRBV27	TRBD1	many	TGTGCCAGCGTCTCTACCGGGACAGGGAGGAACGAGCAGTACTTC	CASVSTGTGRNEQYF
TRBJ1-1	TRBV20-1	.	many	TGCAGTGCTAGAAGGGGGTCGGACACTGAAGCTTTCTTT	CSARRGSDTEAFF
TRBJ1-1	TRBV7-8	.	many	TGTGCCAGCAGCTCGAACAGGGACAACACTGAAGCTTTCTTT	CASSSNRDNTEAFF
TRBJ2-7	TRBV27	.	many	TGTGCCAGCAGTTTAGATGGAGGGTGGGACGAGCAGTACTTC	CASSLDGGWDEQYF
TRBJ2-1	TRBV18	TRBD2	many	TGTGCCAGCTCACCAATGGTAGCGGGAGACAATGAGCAGTTCTTC	CASSPMVAGDNEQFF
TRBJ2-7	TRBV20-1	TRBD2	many	TGCAGTGCAAAGGGGAGCGGGATCGGCTCCTACGAGCAGTACTTC	CSAKGSGIGSYEQYF
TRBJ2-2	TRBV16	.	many	TGTGCCAGCAGCCAACCCAAACGATACGGGGAGCTGTTTTTT	CASSQPKRYGELFF
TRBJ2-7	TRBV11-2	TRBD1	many	TGTGCCAGCAGCCCCCGGGACAGGCTGACCTACGAGCAGTACTTC	CASSPRDRLTYEQYF
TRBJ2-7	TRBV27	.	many	TGTGCCAGCAGTGTCGGGACTCTCGCCGAGCAGTACTTC	CASSVGTLAEQYF
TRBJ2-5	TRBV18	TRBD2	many	TGTGCCAGCTCGCCTGGACTAGCGGGAAAACAAGAGACCCAGTACTTC	CASSPGLAGKQETQYF
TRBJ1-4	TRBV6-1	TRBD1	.	TGTGCCAGCAGACCCGGACAGGGAGCAACTAATGAAAAACTGTTTTTT	CASRPGQGATNEKLFF
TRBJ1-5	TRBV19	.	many	TGTGCCAGTAGTTTCTCGGACGGCAATCAGCCCCAGCATTTT	CASSFSDGNQPQHF
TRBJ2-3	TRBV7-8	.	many	TGTGCCAGCAGAGCGCCGGGAAGCTCACAAGATACGCAGTATTTT	CASRAPGSSQDTQYF
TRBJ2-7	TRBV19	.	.	TGTGCCAGTAGTACCCCCGGCCCGTCGCTGTACTTC	CASSTPGPSLYF
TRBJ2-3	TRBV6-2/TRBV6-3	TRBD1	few	TGTGCCAGTAACGGACAGGGGACAGATACGCAGTATTTT	CASNGQGTDTQYF
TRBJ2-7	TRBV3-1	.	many	TGTGCCAGCAGCGCACTAGCAGCCTCTTACGAGCAGTACTTC	CASSALAASYEQYF
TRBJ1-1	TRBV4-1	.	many	TGCGCCAGCAGCTCACCAGGGCGTCAGAACACTGAAGCTTTCTTT	CASSSPGRQNTEAFF
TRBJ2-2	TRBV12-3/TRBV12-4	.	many	TGTGCCAGCAGTGAAGAGAACACCGGGGAGCTGTTTTTT	CASSEENTGELFF
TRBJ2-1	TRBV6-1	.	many	TGTGCCAGCAGTTACCGCAATTGGAATGAGCAGTTCTTC	CASSYRNWNEQFF
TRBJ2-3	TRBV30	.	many	TGTGCCTGGAGTGGAACTAGGACAGATACGCAGTATTTT	CAWSGTRTDTQYF
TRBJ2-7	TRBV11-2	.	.	TGTGCCAGCAGCTTAGCACAGGGTGGGTACGAGCAGTACTTC	CASSLAQGGYEQYF
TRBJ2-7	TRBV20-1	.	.	TGCAGTGCTTTACAGGGATACGAGCAGTACTTC	CSALQGYEQYF
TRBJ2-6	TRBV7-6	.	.	TGTGCCAGCAGCCCAACCACCTCTGGGGCCAACGTCCTGACTTTC	CASSPTTSGANVLTF
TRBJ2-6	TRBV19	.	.	TGTGCCAGTAGTGGTGGACAGCTGAGCTCTGGGGCCAACGTCCTGACTTTC	CASSGGQLSSGANVLTF
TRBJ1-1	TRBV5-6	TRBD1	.	TGTGCCAGCAGCCCCGAGGAGGGGGCCACTGAAGCTTTCTTT	CASSPEEGATEAFF
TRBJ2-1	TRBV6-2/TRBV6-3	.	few	TGTGCCAGCAGTTACGGCAGGGTGTTGAATGAGCAGTTCTTC	CASSYGRVLNEQFF
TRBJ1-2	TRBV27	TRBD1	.	TGTGCCAGCAGAGACAGGGACTATGGCTACACCTTC	CASRDRDYGYTF
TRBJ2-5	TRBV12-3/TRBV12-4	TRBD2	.	TGTGCCAGCAGTTTCGGGGGGGGGGGGGGGAAGTACTTC	CASSFGGGGGKYF
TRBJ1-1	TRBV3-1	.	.	TGTGCCAGCAGCCAAGTAATTTCGAACACTGAAGCTTTCTTT	CASSQVISNTEAFF
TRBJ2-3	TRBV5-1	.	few	TGCGCCAGCAGCTTGGGGGAACGGGGGTCCACAGATACGCAGTATTTT	CASSLGERGSTDTQYF
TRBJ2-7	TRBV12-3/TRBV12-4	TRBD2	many	TGTGCCAGCAGTTTGGTCAGCTTTCTAGCGGGGAGGGGATCCTACGAGCAGTACTTC	CASSLVSFLAGRGSYEQYF
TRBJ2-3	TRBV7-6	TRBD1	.	TGTGCCAGCAGCCTCCGGGACAGCCCCCCAGATACGCAGTATTTT	CASSLRDSPPDTQYF
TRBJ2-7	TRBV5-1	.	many	TGCGCCAGCAGTCCTCCGGGGGGACAACACGTCTACGAGCAGTACTTC	CASSPPGGQHVYEQYF
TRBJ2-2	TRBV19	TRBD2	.	TGTGCCAGTAGTACAGGGACTAGCGGGAGCCGTACCGGGGAGCTGTTTTTT	CASSTGTSGSRTGELFF
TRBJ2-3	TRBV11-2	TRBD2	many	TGTGCCAGCAGCGTAGACGGCGGGGGGGGAACAGATACGCAGTATTTT	CASSVDGGGGTDTQYF
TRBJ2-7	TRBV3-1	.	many	TGTGCCAGCAGACCCTCTCAGGGTAACGAGCAGTACTTC	CASRPSQGNEQYF
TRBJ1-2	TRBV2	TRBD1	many	TGTGCCAGAGACAGGGGGCTCGGCTACACCTTC	CARDRGLGYTF
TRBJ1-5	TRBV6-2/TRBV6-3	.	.	TGTGCCAGCAGTGACTCGGCCAGGGACGCTAGCAATCAGCCCCAGCATTTT	CASSDSARDASNQPQHF
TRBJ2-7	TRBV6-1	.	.	TGTGCCAGCACTAATCTAGGAGCTCTCCACGAGCAGTACTTC	CASTNLGALHEQYF
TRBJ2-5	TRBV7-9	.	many	TGTGCCAGCAGCTTACTACCCCAAGAGACCCAGTACTTC	CASSLLPQETQYF
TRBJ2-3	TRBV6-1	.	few	TGTGCCAGCAGCCGACTGGGCGCTAGCACAGATACGCAGTATTTT	CASSRLGASTDTQYF
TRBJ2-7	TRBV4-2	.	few	TGTGCCAGCAGCCAAACTGGACAGACCTACGAGCAGTACTTC	CASSQTGQTYEQYF
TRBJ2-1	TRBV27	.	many	TGTGCCAGCAGTTTCTCTAGTCGGAATGAGCAGTTCTTC	CASSFSSRNEQFF
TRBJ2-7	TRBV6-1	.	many	TGTGCCAGCAGTTATGGCGTAGCGAGCTCCTACGAGCAGTACTTC	CASSYGVASSYEQYF